This TCR beta chain was found in a study of CD8+ T cells in alopecia areata. V lost 5 bases to trimming and J lost 2 bases; unmatched junction nucleotides: 4. This CDR3 is built from 13 residues. Germline V gene sequence: CDR1 SQVTM, CDR2 ANQGSEA. Remarks on this clone: Its antigen remains unidentified.

Study-wide results and caveats: Affected scalp, especially in alopecia totalis/universalis, had a higher clonality than normal scalp did. Unlike in mice, where it was clearer, TCR sharing across patients was less clear, possibly HLA-related. Scalp data also include sequences from resident alphabeta T cells of normal skin.

The authors sorted CD4+ and CD8+ T cells from PBMCs. Investigators isolated RNA and reverse transcribed it into cDNA to act as the sequencing template. Assay: immunoSEQ multiplex PCR; the TCRdb copy retains only in-frame clones and omits some. The table records about 120,000 clones, around 61% of them present only once. This chain connects TRBV29-1 to TRBJ2-7; 9 nucleotides agree with TRBD1. The sequence derives from a human donor in good health. Specimen: CD4+ T cells sorted from blood. CDR3 nucleotide sequence: TGCAGCGTTACAGGACAGGGGCCCTACGAGCAGTACTTC. It is translated as CSVTGQGPYEQYF.